The rows below give T cell receptor beta chains drawn from one sample of a study of PD-1 blockade in classical Hodgkin lymphoma. The assay was immunoSEQ multiplex PCR, and TCRdb's table has in-frame clones only and misses some. Altogether 80,000 to 100,000 clones are present, 80% to 95% being singletons, with the ten largest covering 2.8%. Source: peripheral blood mononuclear cells (PBMCs), taken at baseline. These receptor sequences come from a human donor with classical Hodgkin lymphoma. The CDR3 runs from the conserved cysteine through the conserved F or W. A D gene is named only where the DNA matches it firmly. Size values are once, few and many counts, or a class for expanded clones, and some rows have none.

V gene	J gene	D gene	clone size	CDR3 length	CDR3 protein	CDR3 DNA
TRBV6-5	TRBJ2-7	-	-	12	CASSQSNYEQYF	TGTGCCAGCAGCCAGTCGAACTACGAGCAGTACTTC
TRBV28	TRBJ2-7	TRBD1	-	16	CASSSLRGRGYHEQYF	TGTGCCAGCAGTTCCCTCCGCGGCAGGGGGTATCACGAGCAGTACTTC
TRBV9	TRBJ1-4	-	-	20	CASSPHIVASGLTTNEKLFF	TGTGCCAGCAGCCCCCATATTGTCGCGTCAGGACTAACAACTAATGAAAAACTGTTTTTT
TRBV27	TRBJ1-5	-	once	13	CASSLVGNQPQHF	TGTGCCAGCAGTTTAGTGGGGAATCAGCCCCAGCATTTT
TRBV2	TRBJ1-4	TRBD1	-	17	CASGGQGEEQGKEKLFF	TGTGCCAGCGGGGGACAGGGGGAAGAGCAGGGAAAGGAAAAACTGTTTTTT
TRBV5-6	TRBJ2-7	TRBD2	once	14	CASSLGTSTYEQYF	TGTGCCAGCAGCTTGGGGACTAGCACCTACGAGCAGTACTTC
TRBV21-1	TRBJ2-5	-	-	17	CASSKAQSGRNQETQYF	TGTGCCAGCAGCAAAGCGCAGTCGGGACGGAACCAAGAGACCCAGTACTTC
TRBV11-2	TRBJ1-3	-	-	15	CASSPRDISGNTIYF	TGTGCCAGCAGCCCCCGGGACATCTCTGGAAACACCATATATTTT
TRBV19	TRBJ2-7	TRBD2	-	15	CASSLRLAEEYEQYF	TGTGCCAGTAGTCTCAGACTAGCGGAAGAATACGAGCAGTACTTC
TRBV28	TRBJ1-1	TRBD1	-	19	CASSLPRGTGQGAGAEAFF	TGTGCCAGCAGTTTACCCCGAGGAACCGGACAGGGAGCGGGGGCTGAAGCTTTCTTT
TRBV6-6	TRBJ1-2	-	few	15	CASSYPGQTSYGYTF	TGTGCCAGCAGTTACCCTGGACAGACGAGCTATGGCTACACCTTC
TRBV30	TRBJ2-3	-	once	14	CAWSKRRRSDTQYF	TGTGCCTGGAGCAAGCGGAGAAGGTCCGATACGCAGTATTTT
TRBV7-9	TRBJ2-3	TRBD2	-	14	CASSFSGGYDTQYF	TGTGCCAGCAGCTTCAGCGGGGGGTATGATACGCAGTATTTT
TRBV4-1	TRBJ1-5	TRBD1	-	16	CASSARPGQGAQPQHF	TGCGCCAGCAGCGCCCGACCGGGACAGGGGGCTCAGCCCCAGCATTTT
TRBV28	TRBJ2-1	-	-	16	CASSTGWGLLNNEQFF	TGTGCCAGCAGCACCGGGTGGGGACTTCTAAACAATGAGCAGTTCTTC
TRBV9	TRBJ2-3	-	-	13	CASSVVQGDTQYF	TGTGCCAGCAGCGTAGTGCAGGGCGATACGCAGTATTTT
TRBV19	TRBJ1-1	-	-	15	CASSPGYRLNTEAFF	TGTGCCAGTAGTCCAGGGTACCGCCTGAACACTGAAGCTTTCTTT
TRBV6-1	TRBJ1-2	-	-	17	CASSDPSGAVRVSGYTF	TGTGCCAGCAGTGACCCATCGGGGGCAGTTAGAGTTAGCGGCTACACCTTC
TRBV19	TRBJ1-5	-	once	15	CASSRTGLRNQPQHF	TGTGCCAGTAGTAGAACAGGGCTAAGGAATCAGCCCCAGCATTTT
TRBV2	TRBJ2-7	-	-	12	CASVWSSYEQYF	TGTGCCAGCGTATGGAGCTCCTACGAGCAGTACTTC
TRBV9	TRBJ2-3	TRBD1	-	13	CASSQGAADTQYF	TGTGCCAGCAGTCAGGGGGCAGCAGATACGCAGTATTTT
TRBV2	TRBJ2-1	-	-	14	CASSGGINPGEQFF	TGTGCCAGCAGCGGAGGGATTAACCCCGGTGAGCAGTTCTTC
TRBV6-1	TRBJ2-1	-	-	13	CASSEMKRNEQFF	TGTGCCAGCAGTGAAATGAAGCGGAATGAGCAGTTCTTC
TRBV12-5	TRBJ2-7	TRBD2	-	12	CAIGLARYEQYF	TGTGCTATAGGACTAGCGCGTTACGAGCAGTACTTC
TRBV29-1	TRBJ2-7	TRBD1	-	14	CSVVPGTGDREQYF	TGCAGCGTTGTACCGGGGACAGGGGATCGTGAGCAGTACTTC
TRBV29-1	TRBJ1-4	TRBD1	-	14	CSVAWTGSSEKLFF	TGCAGCGTTGCATGGACAGGGTCTTCGGAAAAACTGTTTTTT
TRBV28	TRBJ2-1	TRBD2	-	14	CASRKAGGYNEQFF	TGTGCCAGCAGGAAAGCGGGAGGCTACAATGAGCAGTTCTTC
TRBV30	TRBJ1-2	-	-	12	CAWGQLNYGYTF	TGTGCCTGGGGACAGCTGAACTATGGCTACACCTTC
TRBV14	TRBJ2-1	-	-	13	CASSPTAYNEQFF	TGTGCCAGCAGCCCGACAGCTTACAATGAGCAGTTCTTC
TRBV5-4	TRBJ2-7	TRBD1	-	17	CASSQDLQGGRPYEQYF	TGTGCCAGCAGCCAAGATTTACAGGGGGGCAGGCCCTACGAGCAGTACTTC
TRBV28	TRBJ2-7	-	-	16	CASSLSTDWVSYEQYF	TGTGCCAGCAGTTTATCCACCGACTGGGTCTCCTACGAGCAGTACTTC
TRBV10-3	TRBJ2-7	-	-	16	CAISESIGQNFYEQYF	TGTGCCATCAGTGAGTCGATAGGGCAGAACTTCTACGAGCAGTACTTC
TRBV30	TRBJ2-7	TRBD1	-	16	CAWSGGRGQGHYEQYF	TGTGCCTGGAGTGGAGGAAGGGGACAGGGTCACTACGAGCAGTACTTC
TRBV19	TRBJ1-4	-	-	14	CASSNRDGDEKLFF	TGTGCCAGTAGTAACAGGGACGGAGATGAAAAACTGTTTTTT
TRBV2	TRBJ2-1	-	-	16	CASSELRAGVGNEQFF	TGTGCCAGCAGTGAATTGCGCGCAGGGGTGGGCAATGAGCAGTTCTTC
TRBV4-1	TRBJ2-7	-	-	12	CASSQTGYEQYF	TGCGCCAGCAGCCAAACTGGCTACGAGCAGTACTTC
TRBV27	TRBJ2-7	-	-	16	CASSLIWAPRGYEQYF	TGTGCCAGCAGTTTAATTTGGGCACCGCGGGGCTACGAGCAGTACTTC
TRBV18	TRBJ1-5	-	-	17	CASSPPFGQQANQPQHF	TGTGCCAGCTCACCACCGTTTGGACAACAGGCCAATCAGCCCCAGCATTTT